This T cell receptor beta chain was retrieved from a study of blood T cells in healthy people across ages (dated by TCRdb to 2013 to 2016). Concerning the study at large: In model experiments, template switching captured about one uniquely barcoded TCR beta cDNA molecule for every two T cells. The study measured age-related changes in TCR beta repertoire diversity using deep sequencing normalized with unique cDNA molecular identifiers. Donors were grouped into four age groups: young (average 16 years), middle-aged (39), aged (around 56) and long-lived (roughly 80). Donors of different ages were randomly distributed across sequencing lanes to avoid experimental bias. Two additional independent replicas of 1 million unique cDNA reads from the same blood draw were analyzed for two donors (one aged 18 to 29 and one aged 80 or older). On the study overall, not on this receptor specifically: Because donor CMV infection status was unknown, age-related changes in expanded clonotypes were potentially confounded. The long-lived group showed more naive CD4+ T cells, fewer expanded clones and increased TCR diversity than the aged group, suggesting age selection. The percentage of naive T cells measured by flow cytometry correlated strongly with observed TCR beta diversity. As age increased, observed TCR beta diversity per million T cells dropped in a roughly linear way, and a significant reduction was already evident by age 40. Because profiling used bulk unsorted PBMCs, naive and antigen-experienced compartments could not be compared conclusively. Estimates of total diversity based on one million sequenced T cells were regarded as lower bounds and as underestimates.

CDR1 and CDR2 were assigned from the germline V gene (reference sequence) as MNHEY and SMNVEV. The CDR3 holds 14 amino acids from the cysteine to the phenylalanine. Of all the DNA, just the CDR3 is kept, 42 bases in frame from base 1. V and J are trimmed by 0 bases and 5 bases, and the gene matches miss 4 bases of the junction. With regard to this clonotype: This clone's antigen is unknown. No qualities accompany the bases; no much larger clone lies one base away.

Donors were approximately 42 systemically healthy Caucasian individuals from Russia aged roughly 6 to 100 years. Each donor gave about 9.7 milliliters of peripheral blood, drawn into EDTA-treated Vacutainer tubes. Ficoll-Paque density-gradient centrifugation was used to isolate PBMCs, with at least 6.5 million per sample. Trizol reagent was used to extract total RNA from the PBMCs, yielding at least 5 micrograms per sample. For every donor, flow cytometry on a PBMC aliquot measured the percentage of naive CD45RAhigh/CD27high T cells. Library generation was performed with 5' RACE. Sequencing was performed on an Illumina HiSeq 2500. A second PCR of roughly 7 to 11 cycles was performed with a sample-barcoded 5' primer and a J-beta primer mix. A unique molecular identifier was introduced onto each TCR beta cDNA molecule by a template-switch 5' adaptor carrying 12 random nucleotides. Each sample yielded at least 3 million CDR3-containing paired-end reads. All of the RNA was converted into first-strand cDNA using the Mint cDNA synthesis kit, with a TRBC-specific oligonucleotide serving as the primer. Following uracil-DNA glycosylase treatment, all cDNA underwent a first 18-cycle PCR with the universal primers M1SS and BC2_uni_R. The original pipeline was this. Normalization of each sample was performed by random selection of 1 million high-quality reads, each carrying a distinct molecular identifier. Reads sharing molecular identifiers were discarded rather than binned into consensus sequences. MiTCR, set to a Q25 quality threshold and the strictest error-elimination algorithm, was used for CDR3 identification, clonotype clustering and error correction. A nonparametric unseen species model with Euler transformation was used to estimate lower-bound total TCR beta diversity. Using fastp at Q25 and MiXCR, TCRdb reprocessed the public reads and kept productive beta chains. Rows merge per CDR3 protein into single entries with the most common DNA and genes. These V and J calls rely on TCRdb rather than the paper's analysis. The sample table contains 850,000 to 1,000,000 distinct CDR3 sequences; only one count was recorded for just over 50% of them. Over 20% of the sample is in the top ten clones.

The chain was built from TRBV27 and TRBJ2-7; 7 central bases correspond to TRBD1. The sample consisted of blood. This clonotype originated in a woman aged 60 to 75 in good health. The DNA sequence is as follows: TGTGCCAGCAGTTTATCGTACAGGGGCCACGAGCAGTACTTC. Its product reads: CASSLSYRGHEQYF.